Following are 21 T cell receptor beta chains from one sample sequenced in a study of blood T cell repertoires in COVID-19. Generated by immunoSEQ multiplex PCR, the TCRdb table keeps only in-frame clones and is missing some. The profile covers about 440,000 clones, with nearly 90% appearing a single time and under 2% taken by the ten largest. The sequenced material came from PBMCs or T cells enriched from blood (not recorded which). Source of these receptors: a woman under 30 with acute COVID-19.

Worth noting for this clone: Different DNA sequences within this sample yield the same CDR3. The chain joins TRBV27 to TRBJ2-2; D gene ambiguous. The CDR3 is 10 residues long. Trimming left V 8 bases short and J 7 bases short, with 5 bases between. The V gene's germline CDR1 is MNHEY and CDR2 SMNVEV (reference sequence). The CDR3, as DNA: TGTGCCAGCCGGAGCGGGGAGCTGTTTTTT. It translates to CASRSGELFF.

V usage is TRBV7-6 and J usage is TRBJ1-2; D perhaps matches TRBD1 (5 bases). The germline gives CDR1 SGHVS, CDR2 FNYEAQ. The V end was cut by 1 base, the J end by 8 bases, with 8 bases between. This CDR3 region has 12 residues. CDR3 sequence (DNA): TGTGCCAGCAGCTTAGGGGGCGACGGCTACACCTTC. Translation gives CASSLGGDGYTF.

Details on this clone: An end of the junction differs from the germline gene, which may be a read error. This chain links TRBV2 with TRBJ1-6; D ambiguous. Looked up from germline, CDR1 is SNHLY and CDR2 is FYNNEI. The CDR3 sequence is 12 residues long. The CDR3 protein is CASNPLDSPLHF. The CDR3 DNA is TGTGCCAGCAACCCGCTAGATTCGCCCCTCCACTTT.

In nucleotides, the CDR3 is TGTGCCAGCAGTTTAGGGGGCGGGGCTGAAGCTTTCTTT. It specifies CASSLGGGAEAFF. The gene calls are TRBV12-3 or TRBV12-4 and TRBJ1-1, with a tentative D call TRBD1 (5 bases). This CDR3 has 13 amino acids. Trimming took 1 base from V and 6 from J, leaving 9 bases between them.

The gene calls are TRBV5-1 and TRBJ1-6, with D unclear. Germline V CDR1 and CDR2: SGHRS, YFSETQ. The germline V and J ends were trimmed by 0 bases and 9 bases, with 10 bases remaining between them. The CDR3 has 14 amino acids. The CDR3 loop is CASSLAEPFSPLHF. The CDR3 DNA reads TGCGCCAGCAGCTTGGCCGAGCCTTTTTCACCCCTCCACTTT.

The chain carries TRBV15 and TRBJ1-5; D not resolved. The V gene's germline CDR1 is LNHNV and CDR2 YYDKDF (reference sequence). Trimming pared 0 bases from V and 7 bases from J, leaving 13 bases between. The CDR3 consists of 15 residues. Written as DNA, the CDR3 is TGTGCCACCAGCAGAGATTTAGGGTCGGGACAGCCCCAGCATTTT. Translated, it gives CATSRDLGSGQPQHF.

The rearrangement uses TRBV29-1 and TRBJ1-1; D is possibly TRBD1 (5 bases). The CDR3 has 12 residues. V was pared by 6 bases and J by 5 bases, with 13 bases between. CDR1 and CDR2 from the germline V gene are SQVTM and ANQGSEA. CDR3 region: CSVKGAETEAFF. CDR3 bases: TGCAGCGTAAAAGGGGCGGAGACTGAAGCTTTCTTT.

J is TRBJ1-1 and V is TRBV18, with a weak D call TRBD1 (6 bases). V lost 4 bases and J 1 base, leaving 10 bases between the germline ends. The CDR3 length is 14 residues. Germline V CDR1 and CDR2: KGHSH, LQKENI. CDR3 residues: CASSLATGNTEAFF. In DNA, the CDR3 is TGTGCCAGCTCACTCGCGACAGGGAACACTGAAGCTTTCTTT.

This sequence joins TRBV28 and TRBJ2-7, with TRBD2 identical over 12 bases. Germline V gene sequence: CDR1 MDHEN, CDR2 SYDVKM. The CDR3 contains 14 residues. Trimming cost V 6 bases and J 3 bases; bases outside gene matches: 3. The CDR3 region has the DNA TGTGCCAGCAGGGGGACTAGCGGGTACTACGAGCAGTACTTC. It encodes CASRGTSGYYEQYF.

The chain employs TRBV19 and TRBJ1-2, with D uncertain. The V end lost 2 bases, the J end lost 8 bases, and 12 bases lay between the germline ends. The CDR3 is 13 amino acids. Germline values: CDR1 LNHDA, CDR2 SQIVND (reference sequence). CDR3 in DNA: TGTGCCAGTAGTATACTTCCGCTAATAGGCTACACCTTC. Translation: CASSILPLIGYTF.

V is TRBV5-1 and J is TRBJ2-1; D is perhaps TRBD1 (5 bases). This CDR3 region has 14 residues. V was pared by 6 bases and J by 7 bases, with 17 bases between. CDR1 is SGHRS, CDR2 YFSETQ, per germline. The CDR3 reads CASTPGQGLNEQFF. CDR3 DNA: TGCGCCAGCACCCCCGGGCAGGGATTGAATGAGCAGTTCTTC.

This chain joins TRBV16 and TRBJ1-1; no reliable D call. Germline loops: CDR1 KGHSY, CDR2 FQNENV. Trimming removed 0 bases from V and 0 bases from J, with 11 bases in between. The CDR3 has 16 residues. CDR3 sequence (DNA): TGTGCCAGCAGCCAATCCTTTTTGGAGGTGAACACTGAAGCTTTCTTT. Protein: CASSQSFLEVNTEAFF.

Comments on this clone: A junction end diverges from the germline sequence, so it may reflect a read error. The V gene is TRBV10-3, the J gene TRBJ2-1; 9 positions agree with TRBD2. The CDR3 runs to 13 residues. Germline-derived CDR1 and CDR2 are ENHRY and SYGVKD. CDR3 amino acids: CATSSGGYNEQFF. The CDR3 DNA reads TGTGCCACCAGTAGCGGGGGCTACAATGAGCAGTTCTTC.

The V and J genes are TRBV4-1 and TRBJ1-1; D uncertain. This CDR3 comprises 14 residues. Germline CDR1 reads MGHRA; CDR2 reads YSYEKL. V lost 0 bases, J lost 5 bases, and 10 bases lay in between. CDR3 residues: CASSQEEGWTEAFF. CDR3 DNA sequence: TGCGCCAGCAGCCAAGAAGAGGGTTGGACTGAAGCTTTCTTT.

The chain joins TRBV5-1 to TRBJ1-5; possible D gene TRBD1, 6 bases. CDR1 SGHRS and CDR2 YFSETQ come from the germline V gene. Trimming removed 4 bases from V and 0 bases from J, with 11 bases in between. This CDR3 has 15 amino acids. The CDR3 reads CASSNRVCSNQPQHF. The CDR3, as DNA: TGCGCCAGCAGCAACAGGGTTTGTAGCAATCAGCCCCAGCATTTT.

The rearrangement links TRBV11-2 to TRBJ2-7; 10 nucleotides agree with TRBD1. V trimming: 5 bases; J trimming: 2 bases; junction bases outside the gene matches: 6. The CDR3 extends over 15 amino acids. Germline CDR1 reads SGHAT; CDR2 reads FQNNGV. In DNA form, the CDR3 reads TGTGCCAGCAGCAAAGACGGGACAGGGGCCTACGAGCAGTACTTC. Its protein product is CASSKDGTGAYEQYF.

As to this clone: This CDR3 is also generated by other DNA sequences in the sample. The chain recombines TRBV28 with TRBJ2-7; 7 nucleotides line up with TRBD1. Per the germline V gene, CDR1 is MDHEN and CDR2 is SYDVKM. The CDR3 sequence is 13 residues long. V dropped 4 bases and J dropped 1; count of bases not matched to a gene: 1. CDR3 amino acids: CASSSGQSYEQYF. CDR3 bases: TGTGCCAGCAGTTCGGGACAGTCCTACGAGCAGTACTTC.

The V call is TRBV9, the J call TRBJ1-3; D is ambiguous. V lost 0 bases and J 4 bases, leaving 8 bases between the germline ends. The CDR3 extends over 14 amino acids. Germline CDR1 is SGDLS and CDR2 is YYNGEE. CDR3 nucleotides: TGTGCCAGCAGCGTAGGTAACACCGGAAACACCATATATTTT. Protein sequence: CASSVGNTGNTIYF.

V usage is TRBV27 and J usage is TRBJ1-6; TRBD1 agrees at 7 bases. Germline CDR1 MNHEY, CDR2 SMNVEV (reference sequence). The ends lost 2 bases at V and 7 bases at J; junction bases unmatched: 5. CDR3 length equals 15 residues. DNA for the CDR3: TGTGCCAGCAGTTTAGAGGGGGCTCAGAATTCACCCCTCCACTTT. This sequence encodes CASSLEGAQNSPLHF.

The CDR3 DNA reads TGTGCCAGCAGCTACGACAGGTTCAATCAGCCCCAGCATTTT. Amino acids: CASSYDRFNQPQHF. The V call is TRBV7-2, the J call TRBJ1-5, with D possibly matching TRBD1 (6 bases). The germline CDR1 and CDR2 sequences are SGHTA and FQGNSA. The CDR3 covers 14 residues. The V and J ends lost 4 bases and 3 bases respectively, with 10 bases between them.

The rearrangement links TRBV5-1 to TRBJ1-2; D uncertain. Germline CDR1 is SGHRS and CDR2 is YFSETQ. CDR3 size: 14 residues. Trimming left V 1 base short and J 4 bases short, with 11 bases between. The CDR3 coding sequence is TGCGCCAGCAGCTTGAGTGAAGTCGGCTATGGCTACACCTTC. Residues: CASSLSEVGYGYTF.